The 2 T cell receptor beta chains in this list originate from one sample, sequenced in a study of T-cell reconstitution after alpha-beta-depleted transplantation in children. The TCRbeta library was prepared with unique molecular identifiers. Each CDR3 protein is one row after TCRdb ran MiXCR on the PCR reads. The data hold 490,000 or so distinct CDR3 sequences, with 12% observed a single time. Sequencing used PBMCs from the stem cell graft donor, obtained from the stem cell graft. The receptor set was obtained from a human donor who donated a stem cell graft to a child with combined immunodeficiency.

This clonotype turned up a few times. This chain joins TRBV20-1 and TRBJ2-7; D is tentatively TRBD1 or TRBD2 (6 bases each). With 1 base removed from V and 1 base from J, the gap between germline ends came to 14 bases. The CDR3 is 15 amino acids. Germline CDR1 is DFQATT and CDR2 is SNEGSKA (reference sequence). In DNA form, the CDR3 reads TGCAGTGCTAGAGCGGGGACTCAGGGGTCCTACGAGCAGTACTTC. It specifies CSARAGTQGSYEQYF.

This clonotype was seen repeatedly, ten times or more. The rearrangement links TRBV10-3 to TRBJ1-5; D possibly corresponds to TRBD1 (6 bases). The CDR3 covers 14 residues. The V end lost 5 bases, the J end lost 5 bases, and 13 bases lay between the germline ends. The germline gives CDR1 ENHRY, CDR2 SYGVKD. DNA of the CDR3: TGTGCCATCAGTACAGGGAGGATAGATCAGCCCCAGCATTTT. This encodes CAISTGRIDQPQHF.